This TCR beta chain is drawn from a study of OX40 agonist ivuxolimab in advanced cancers. Libraries were prepared by immunoSEQ multiplex PCR; TCRdb keeps only in-frame clonotypes and omits some of them. This sample has 55,000 to 75,000 clones, with around four fifths found just once. V lost 4 bases, J lost 2 bases, and 11 bases stayed unmatched. The CDR3 loop spans 18 amino acids. Germline CDR1 and CDR2: SGHRS and YFSETQ. The material sequenced was CD4+ or CD8+ T cells sorted from blood, taken in a trial of the OX40 agonist ivuxolimab. The source is an adult with an advanced solid tumor such as melanoma, head and neck, liver or kidney cancer. This chain connects TRBV5-1 to TRBJ2-3; 12 bases map to TRBD2. This CDR3 reads CASSPAPSGRGVTDTQYF. In DNA, the CDR3 is TGCGCCAGCAGCCCAGCGCCTAGCGGGAGGGGCGTCACAGATACGCAGTATTTT.